The 18 T cell receptor beta chains below were found in one sample sequenced in a study of cytomegalovirus exposure and HLA in healthy donors. Both 60 Vbeta primers and 13 Jbeta primers went into the PCR. Measured with immunoSEQ multiplex PCR; TCRdb has only the in-frame clones, and not every one. The sample lists some 150,000 clones; about four fifths were seen once. Sequencing was done on a sample of PBMCs. These receptors were collected from a man between 18 and 35 years old in good health and CMV-seropositive.

This clone was detected only a few times. V is TRBV6-5 and J is TRBJ1-4; D not resolved. CDR1 is MNHEY, CDR2 SVGAGI, per germline. The CDR3 has 16 residues. V dropped 2 bases and J dropped 4 bases, with 14 bases sitting between them. CDR3 sequence reads: CASSYQFAGLNEKLFF. The CDR3 DNA is TGTGCCAGCAGTTACCAGTTTGCGGGCCTTAATGAAAAACTGTTTTTT.

The chain combines TRBV5-1 with TRBJ2-7; perhaps TRBD2 as D (5 bases). Trimming took 5 bases from V and 0 from J, leaving 9 bases between them. The CDR3 runs 13 residues. The germline V gene encodes CDR1 SGHRS and CDR2 YFSETQ. This CDR3 reads CASRWGDSYEQYF. The CDR3, as DNA: TGCGCCAGCAGGTGGGGAGACTCCTACGAGCAGTACTTC.

The CDR3 sequence: CASSQGQEDQPQHF. In DNA, the CDR3 is TGTGCCAGCAGCCAAGGACAGGAAGATCAGCCCCAGCATTTT. The rearrangement joins TRBV4-2 to TRBJ1-5; weak D call: TRBD1 (6 bases). V gave up 1 base and J gave up 5 bases, with 9 bases separating them. Germline V gives CDR1 LGHNA, CDR2 YNFKEQ. This CDR3 contains 14 residues.

This clone was found once. The chain recombines TRBV5-1 with TRBJ2-5; perhaps TRBD2 as D (6 bases). TRBJ2-7 explains the end of the DNA better; the J call may be wrong. CDR3 length: 15 residues. Per germline, CDR1 SGHRS and CDR2 YFSETQ. The CDR3 is CASSLVGGSSYEQYF. The CDR3 DNA sequence: TGCGCCAGCAGCCTGGTCGGAGGGAGCTCCTACGAGCAGTACTTC.

V usage is TRBV7-6 and J usage is TRBJ2-3; 13 bases are a match to TRBD2. J lost 0 bases, V lost 3 bases, and 12 bases had no gene match. Per germline, CDR1 SGHVS and CDR2 FNYEAQ. CDR3 length equals 20 residues. The CDR3 DNA is TGTGCCAGCAGCTTCGTACCCGGGACTAGCGGGGTGACTAGCACAGATACGCAGTATTTT. Amino acids: CASSFVPGTSGVTSTDTQYF.

The V and J genes are TRBV5-4 and TRBJ1-2; no clear D gene. CDR1 is SGHNT, CDR2 YYREEE, per germline (reference sequence). Trimming removed 4 bases from V and 7 bases from J, with 14 bases in between. The CDR3 has 13 residues. The CDR3 reads CASSPGLRGGYTF. The DNA of the CDR3 is TGTGCCAGCAGCCCCGGGCTACGGGGTGGCTACACCTTC.

The V and J genes are TRBV28 and TRBJ2-1, with 8 bases aligning to TRBD1. This CDR3 comprises 12 residues. CDR1 and CDR2 from the germline V gene are MDHEN and SYDVKM. V lost 6 bases, J lost 9 bases, and 4 bases stayed unmatched. As DNA, the CDR3 is TGTGCCAGCAGCGTAGACAGGGGTGAGCAGTTCTTC. It is translated as CASSVDRGEQFF.

CDR3 coding DNA: TGTGCCAGCAGTTTATCGGGGACAGGGGGCCTTTGGGAGTACTTC. This encodes CASSLSGTGGLWEYF. The V gene is TRBV27, the J gene TRBJ2-5; TRBD1 agrees at 12 bases. The CDR3 sequence is 15 residues long. Looked up from germline, CDR1 is MNHEY and CDR2 is SMNVEV (reference sequence). Germline trimming cut 0 bases from V and 12 bases from J; bases unmatched to any gene: 8.

The rearrangement joins TRBV19 to TRBJ2-2, with 8 bases fitting TRBD1. The CDR3 length is 17 residues. Germline CDR1 reads LNHDA; CDR2 reads SQIVND (reference sequence). Germline trimming cut 10 bases from V and 1 base from J; bases unmatched to any gene: 14. The CDR3 spells CATQKGAGTGNTGELFF. The DNA of the CDR3 is TGTGCCACCCAGAAAGGAGCCGGGACAGGGAACACCGGGGAGCTGTTTTTT.

This clone is a singleton in its sample. The chain recombines TRBV28 with TRBJ2-5; 7 bases match TRBD1. Germline CDR1 reads MDHEN; CDR2 reads SYDVKM. The CDR3 is 15 amino acids. V trimming: 6 bases; J trimming: 5 bases; junction bases outside the gene matches: 12. CDR3 sequence: CASREITGVQETQYF. For the CDR3, the DNA is TGTGCCAGCAGGGAAATAACAGGGGTTCAGGAGACCCAGTACTTC.

This clone has only one observation. J is TRBJ1-5 and V is TRBV6-1, with 7 positions matching TRBD1. CDR3 length: 15 amino acids. V lost 4 bases and J lost 3; bases outside the gene matches: 6. CDR1 is MNHNS and CDR2 is SASEGT in the germline V gene. Here the CDR3 DNA reads TGTGCCAGCAGTGGCCGGGACAGCACCAATCAGCCCCAGCATTTT. Amino acids: CASSGRDSTNQPQHF.

The chain recombines TRBV30 with TRBJ1-3, with TRBD1 as a possible D gene (5 bases). The V gene lost 3 bases and the J gene lost 6 bases, with 18 bases spanning the gap. Germline CDR1 is GTSNPN and CDR2 is SVGIG (reference sequence). The CDR3 is made up of 15 amino acids. CDR3 sequence reads: CAWSRGMEGTNTIYF. The CDR3 DNA reads as TGTGCCTGGAGCAGAGGAATGGAGGGGACAAACACCATATATTTT.

The genes are TRBV6-5 and TRBJ2-7; 10 bases are a match to TRBD2. The CDR3 runs to 14 residues. The trim removed 5 bases at V and 1 base at J, leaving 2 bases unmatched. Germline CDR1 reads MNHEY; CDR2 reads SVGAGI. CDR3 region: CASSIAGGSYEQYF. The CDR3 region has the DNA TGTGCCAGCAGTATAGCGGGAGGTTCCTACGAGCAGTACTTC.

V is TRBV6-1 and J is TRBJ2-7; weak D call: TRBD1 (5 bases). The CDR3 is made up of 15 amino acids. Germline V lookup: CDR1 MNHNS, CDR2 SASEGT. V was trimmed by 0 bases and J by 3 bases, leaving 12 bases between them. Here the CDR3 reads CASSEAGAEIYEQYF. In DNA form, the CDR3 reads TGTGCCAGCAGTGAAGCTGGGGCAGAAATCTACGAGCAGTACTTC.

This rearrangement joins TRBV6-1 to TRBJ2-1; 8 bases align to TRBD2. Per germline, CDR1 MNHNS and CDR2 SASEGT. The CDR3 length is 15 residues. J lost 8 bases, V lost 4 bases, and 10 bases had no gene match. The CDR3 region is CASSAGSGRGDEQFF. In nucleotides, the CDR3 is TGTGCCAGCAGTGCCGGGAGCGGGAGAGGCGATGAGCAGTTCTTC.

CDR3 sequence (DNA): TGCAGCGTTGAATTGACTACAGATACGCAGTATTTT. Its translation is CSVELTTDTQYF. The chain combines TRBV29-1 with TRBJ2-3; D is unclear. Germline V lookup: CDR1 SQVTM, CDR2 ANQGSEA. The CDR3 is 12 residues long. Trimming took off 2 bases at V and 3 bases at J, with 6 bases between the two ends.

The chain carries TRBV6-1 and TRBJ2-2; the D gene is possibly TRBD1 (6 bases). The CDR3 covers 15 residues. V was cut by 4 bases and J by 4 bases, with 13 bases left in between. CDR1 and CDR2 from the germline V gene are MNHNS and SASEGT. The DNA for the CDR3 is TGTGCCAGCAGTGGCGGACAGATAAGCACCGGGGAGCTGTTTTTT. This gives the protein CASSGGQISTGELFF.

CDR3 in DNA: TGTGCCAGCTCTAAGGGCAGGGTAGAGTCTAATGAGCAGTTCTTC. It yields the protein CASSKGRVESNEQFF. The genes are TRBV27 and TRBJ2-1; perhaps TRBD1 as D (5 bases). Germline V lookup: CDR1 MNHEY, CDR2 SMNVEV (reference sequence). The CDR3 loop spans 15 amino acids. Deletions cut 8 bases from V and 7 bases from J, with 21 bases between.